This T cell receptor (beta chain) was documented in a study of identical twins. Study observations and caveats: Out-of-frame alpha sequences shared by twins showed excess low generation probability. Carriage of fewer insertions was seen in abundant cord blood beta clonotypes, whereas memory repertoires showed none.

Comments on this clonotype: The antigen is undetermined.

cDNA carried unique molecular identifiers, and a universal primer site was added by template switching. TCRdb re-analysed the 5' RACE reads in MiXCR, keeping a single row per CDR3 protein. The sample has about 460,000 distinct CDR3 sequences; about 14% are singletons. The same data also went into a second study, on yellow fever vaccine responses in identical twins. That publication notes: Twins showed a vaccine T cell response that reportedly seemed partly convergent, partly personalized.

The sample was CD4+ T cells sorted from blood. This clonotype originated in a woman aged 18 to 35 in good health.

Here the CDR3 reads CASSTRLTDTQYF. CDR3 DNA: TGTGCCAGCAGCACCCGACTAACAGATACGCAGTATTTT. The rearrangement links TRBV5-6 to TRBJ2-3; D may be TRBD2 (5 bases). V gave up 4 bases and J gave up 3 bases, with 9 bases separating them. In germline, CDR1 is SGHDT, CDR2 YYEEEE. CDR3 length equals 13 residues.